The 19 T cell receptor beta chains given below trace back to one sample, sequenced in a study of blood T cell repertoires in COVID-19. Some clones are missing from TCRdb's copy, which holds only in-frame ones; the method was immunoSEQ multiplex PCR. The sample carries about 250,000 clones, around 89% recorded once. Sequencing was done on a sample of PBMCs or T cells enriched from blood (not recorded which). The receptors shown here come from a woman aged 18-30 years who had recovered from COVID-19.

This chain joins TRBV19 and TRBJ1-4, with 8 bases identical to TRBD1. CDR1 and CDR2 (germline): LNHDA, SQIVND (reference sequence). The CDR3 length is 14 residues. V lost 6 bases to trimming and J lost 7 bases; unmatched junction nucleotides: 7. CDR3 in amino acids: CASRRQGITEKLFF. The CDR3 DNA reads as TGTGCCAGTAGAAGACAGGGGATTACTGAAAAACTGTTTTTT.

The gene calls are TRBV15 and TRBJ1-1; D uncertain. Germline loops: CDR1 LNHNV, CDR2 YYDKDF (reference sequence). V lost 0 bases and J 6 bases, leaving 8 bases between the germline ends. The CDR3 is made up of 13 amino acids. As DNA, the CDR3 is TGTGCCACCAGCAGAGATCTAATATCTGAAGCTTTCTTT. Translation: CATSRDLISEAFF.

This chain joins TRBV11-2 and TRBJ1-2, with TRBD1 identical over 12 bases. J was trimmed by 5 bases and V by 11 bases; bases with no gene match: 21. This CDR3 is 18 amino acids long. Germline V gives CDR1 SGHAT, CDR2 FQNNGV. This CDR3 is CASNLRGTGGEGTYGYTF. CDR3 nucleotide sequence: TGTGCCTCTAACCTTAGAGGGACAGGGGGCGAGGGGACTTATGGCTACACCTTC.

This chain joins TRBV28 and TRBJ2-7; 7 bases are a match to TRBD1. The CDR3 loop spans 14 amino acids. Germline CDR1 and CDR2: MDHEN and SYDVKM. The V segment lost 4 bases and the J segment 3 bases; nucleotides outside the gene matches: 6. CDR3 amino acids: CASSSTGVLYEQYF. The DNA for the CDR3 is TGTGCCAGCAGTTCCACAGGGGTCCTCTACGAGCAGTACTTC.

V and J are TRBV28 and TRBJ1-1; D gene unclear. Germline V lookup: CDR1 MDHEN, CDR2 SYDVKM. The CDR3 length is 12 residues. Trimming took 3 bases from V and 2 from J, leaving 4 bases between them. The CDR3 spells CASSLGNTEAFF. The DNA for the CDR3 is TGTGCCAGCAGTTTGGGCAACACTGAAGCTTTCTTT.

The CDR3 is CASSLWPERGSSTDTQYF. CDR3 sequence (DNA): TGCGCCAGCAGCTTGTGGCCCGAGCGGGGTTCTAGCACAGATACGCAGTATTTT. The chain joins TRBV5-1 to TRBJ2-3; 7 nucleotides line up with TRBD2. Trimming cost V 1 base and J 0 bases; bases outside gene matches: 11. The CDR3 has 18 amino acids. Germline loops: CDR1 SGHRS, CDR2 YFSETQ.

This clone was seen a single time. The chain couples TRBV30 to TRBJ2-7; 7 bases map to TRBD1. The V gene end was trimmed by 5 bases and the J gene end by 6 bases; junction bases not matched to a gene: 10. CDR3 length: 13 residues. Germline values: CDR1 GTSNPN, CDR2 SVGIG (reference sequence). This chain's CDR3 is CAWGDSLLGEQYF. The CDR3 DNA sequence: TGTGCCTGGGGGGACAGTCTATTAGGCGAGCAGTACTTC.

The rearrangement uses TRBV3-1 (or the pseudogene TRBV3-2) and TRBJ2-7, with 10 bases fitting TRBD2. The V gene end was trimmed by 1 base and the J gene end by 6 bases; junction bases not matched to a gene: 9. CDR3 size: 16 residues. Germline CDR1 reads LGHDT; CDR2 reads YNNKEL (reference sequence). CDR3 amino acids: CASSQGERGGLGEQYF. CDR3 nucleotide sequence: TGTGCCAGCAGCCAAGGGGAGCGGGGGGGCCTCGGCGAGCAGTACTTC.

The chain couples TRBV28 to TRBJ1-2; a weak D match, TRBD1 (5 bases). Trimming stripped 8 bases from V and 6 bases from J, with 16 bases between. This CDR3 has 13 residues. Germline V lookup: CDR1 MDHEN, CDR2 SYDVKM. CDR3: CASQTAGLNGYTF. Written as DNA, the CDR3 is TGTGCCAGCCAAACCGCAGGGTTGAATGGCTACACCTTC.

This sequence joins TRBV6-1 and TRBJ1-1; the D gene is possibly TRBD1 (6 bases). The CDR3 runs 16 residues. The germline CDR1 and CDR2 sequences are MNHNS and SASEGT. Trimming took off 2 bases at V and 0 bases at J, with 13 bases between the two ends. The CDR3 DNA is TGTGCCAGCAGTGAATCACGGACAGTTTTGAACACTGAAGCTTTCTTT. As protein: CASSESRTVLNTEAFF.

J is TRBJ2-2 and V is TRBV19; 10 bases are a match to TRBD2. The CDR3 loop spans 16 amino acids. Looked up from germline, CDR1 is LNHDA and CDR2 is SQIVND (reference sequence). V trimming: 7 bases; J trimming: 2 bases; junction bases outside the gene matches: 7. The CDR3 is CASTNSGGPNTGELFF. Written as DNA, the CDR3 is TGTGCCAGTACCAATAGCGGGGGGCCTAACACCGGGGAGCTGTTTTTT. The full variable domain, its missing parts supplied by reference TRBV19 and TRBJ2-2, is DGGITQSPKYLFRKEGQNVTLSCEQNLNHDAMYWYRQDPGQGLRLIYYSQIVNDFQKGDIAEGYSVSREKKESFPLTVTSAQKNPTAFYLCASTNSGGPNTGELFFGEGSRLTVL.

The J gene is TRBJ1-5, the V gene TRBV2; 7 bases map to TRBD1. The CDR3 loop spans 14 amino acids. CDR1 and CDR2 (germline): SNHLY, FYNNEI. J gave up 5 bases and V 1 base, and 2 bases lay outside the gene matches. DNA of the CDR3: TGTGCCAGCAGTGAAGTAGGGGGCCATCAGCCCCAGCATTTT. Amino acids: CASSEVGGHQPQHF.

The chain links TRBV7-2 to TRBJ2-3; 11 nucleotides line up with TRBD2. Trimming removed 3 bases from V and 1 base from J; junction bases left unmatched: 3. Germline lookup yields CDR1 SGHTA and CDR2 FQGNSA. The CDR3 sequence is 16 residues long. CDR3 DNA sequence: TGTGCCAGCAGCTTCCTGACTAGCGGGGGCACAGATACGCAGTATTTT. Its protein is CASSFLTSGGTDTQYF.

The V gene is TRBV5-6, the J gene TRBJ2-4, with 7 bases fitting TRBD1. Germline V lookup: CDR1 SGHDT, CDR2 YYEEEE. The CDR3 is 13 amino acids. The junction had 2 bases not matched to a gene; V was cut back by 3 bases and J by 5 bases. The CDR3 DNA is TGTGCCAGCAGCTGGGACAGAGAAAACATTCAGTACTTC. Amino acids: CASSWDRENIQYF.

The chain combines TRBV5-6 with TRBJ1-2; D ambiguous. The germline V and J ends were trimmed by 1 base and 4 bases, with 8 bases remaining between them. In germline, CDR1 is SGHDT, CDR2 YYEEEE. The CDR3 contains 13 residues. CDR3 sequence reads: CASSLSAGYGYTF. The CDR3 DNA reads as TGTGCCAGCAGCTTGTCGGCGGGCTATGGCTACACCTTC.

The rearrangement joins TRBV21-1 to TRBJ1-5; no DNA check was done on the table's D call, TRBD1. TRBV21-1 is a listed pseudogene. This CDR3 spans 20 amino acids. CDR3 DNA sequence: TGTGCCAGCAGCAACTTCCTGCCGGGACACCAGAGCGATGTCAATCAGCCCCAGCATTTT. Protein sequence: CASSNFLPGHQSDVNQPQHF.

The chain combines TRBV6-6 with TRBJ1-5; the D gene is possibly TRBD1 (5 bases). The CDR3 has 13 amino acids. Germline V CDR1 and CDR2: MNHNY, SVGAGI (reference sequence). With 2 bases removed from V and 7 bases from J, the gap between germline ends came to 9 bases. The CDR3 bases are TGTGCCAGCAGTTACCGGGACTCCCAGCCCCAGCATTTT. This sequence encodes CASSYRDSQPQHF.

This CDR3 reads CASSRISGGTDTQYF. CDR3 coding DNA: TGTGCCAGCAGCAGAATTAGCGGGGGCACAGATACGCAGTATTTT. The chain uses TRBV21-1 and TRBJ2-3; the table's TRBD2 call for D was not verified on the DNA. TRBV21-1 constitutes a pseudogene. CDR3 length: 15 amino acids.

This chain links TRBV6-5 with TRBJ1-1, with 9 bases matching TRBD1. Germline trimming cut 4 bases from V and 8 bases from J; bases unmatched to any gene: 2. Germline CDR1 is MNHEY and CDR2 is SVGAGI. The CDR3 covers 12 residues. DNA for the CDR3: TGTGCCAGCAGTTTGGGACAGGGAGAAGCTTTCTTT. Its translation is CASSLGQGEAFF.